Below, 23 T cell receptor beta chains from the same sample are listed, as sequenced in a study of blood T cells in healthy people across ages. Together with a sample-barcoded 5' primer, a J-beta primer mix was included in a second PCR lasting about 7 to 12 cycles. TCRdb recomputed calls from the 5' RACE reads with MiXCR, one row per CDR3 protein. The data hold about 1.7 million distinct CDR3 sequences, with roughly 30% observed a single time. Sample: blood. The source is a woman in her thirties in good health.

In the case of this clonotype: A junction boundary mismatches the germline segment, possibly from a read error. This chain connects TRBV5-1 to TRBJ1-2; TRBD1 is a possible D gene (5 bases). Germline V gives CDR1 SGHRS, CDR2 YFSETQ. The CDR3 length is 14 residues. Here the CDR3 reads CASSLEGQGYGCTF. The CDR3 region has the DNA TGCGCCAGCAGCTTGGAGGGGCAGGGCTATGGCTGCACCTTC.

This clonotype was recorded a few times. V is TRBV19 and J is TRBJ2-1; 7 bases fit TRBD2. The CDR3 contains 16 residues. CDR1 and CDR2 from the germline V gene are LNHDA and SQIVND (reference sequence). V lost 9 bases to trimming and J lost 0 bases; unmatched junction nucleotides: 11. The CDR3 protein is CASRRGDSSSYNEQFF. The DNA for the CDR3 is TGTGCCAGCCGTCGGGGGGACTCCAGCTCCTACAATGAGCAGTTCTTC.

The rearrangement links TRBV11-1 to TRBJ2-3; 10 nucleotides match TRBD1. J was trimmed by 4 bases and V by 6 bases; bases with no gene match: 10. This CDR3 is 16 amino acids long. From germline, CDR1 is SGHAT and CDR2 FQDESV (reference sequence). The CDR3 loop reads CASSTLGTGDPDTQYF. In DNA form, the CDR3 reads TGTGCCAGCAGTACACTAGGGACAGGGGACCCAGATACGCAGTATTTT.

This clonotype was seen ten or more times. This rearrangement joins TRBV9 to TRBJ2-7, with 8 bases aligning to TRBD1. Germline CDR1 reads SGDLS; CDR2 reads YYNGEE. J was trimmed by 3 bases and V by 0 bases; bases with no gene match: 2. The CDR3 consists of 14 residues. DNA of the CDR3: TGTGCCAGCAGCGTAGCAGGGGGCAACTACGAGCAGTACTTC. This encodes CASSVAGGNYEQYF.

In regard to this clonotype: A much larger clone lies a single base off, so this may be a read error. V is TRBV29-1 and J is TRBJ2-3, with 7 bases identical to TRBD2. CDR1 and CDR2 from the germline V gene are SQVTM and ANQGSEA. The CDR3 covers 13 residues. In nucleotides, the CDR3 is TGCATCTCCAGAGGGACTAACACAGATACGCAGTATTTT. Translating it yields CISRGTNTDTQYF.

This clonotype occurred a few times. This sequence joins TRBV28 and TRBJ1-2, with a possible D match to TRBD1 (6 bases). V was cut by 6 bases and J by 5 bases, with 13 bases left in between. The CDR3 extends over 13 amino acids. CDR1 is MDHEN and CDR2 is SYDVKM in the germline V gene. CDR3 amino acids: CASSTLGGYGYTF. As DNA, the CDR3 is TGTGCCAGCAGCACCCTAGGGGGTTATGGCTACACCTTC.

In its sample, this clonotype was seen a few times. The chain recombines TRBV28 with TRBJ2-4; possibly TRBD2 for D (7 bases). CDR3 size: 18 residues. Germline assignment: CDR1 MDHEN and CDR2 SYDVKM. Trimming removed 7 bases from V and 0 bases from J, with 22 bases in between. The CDR3 loop reads CASTLSRGAPIAKNIQYF. CDR3 sequence (DNA): TGTGCCAGCACCCTTTCCCGGGGGGCCCCTATAGCCAAAAACATTCAGTACTTC.

This clonotype was seen repeatedly, ten times or more. The germline gene is not matched at one end of the junction; a read error may be the cause. This chain joins TRBV5-1 and TRBJ2-1, with 8 bases identical to TRBD2. The CDR3 sequence is 14 residues long. Germline loops: CDR1 SGHRS, CDR2 YFSETQ. This CDR3 reads CASSLAGTSNEQFF. As DNA, the CDR3 is TGTGCCAGCAGCTTGGCAGGGACTAGCAATGAGCAGTTCTTC.

This clonotype was counted between two and nine times. This chain joins TRBV9 and TRBJ1-2, with D possibly being TRBD1 (5 bases). Deletions cut 4 bases from V and 0 bases from J, with 16 bases between. The germline CDR1 and CDR2 sequences are SGDLS and YYNGEE. The CDR3 length is 16 residues. CDR3 sequence reads: CASSPDGATANYGYTF. In DNA, the CDR3 is TGTGCCAGCAGCCCTGATGGGGCAACCGCTAACTATGGCTACACCTTC.

This clonotype appeared a few times. This rearrangement joins TRBV7-2 to TRBJ1-2, with D possibly TRBD1 on 6 matching bases. CDR1 and CDR2 (germline): SGHTA, FQGNSA. Trimming shortened V by 1 base and J by 7 bases, and 19 bases separated the two germline ends. This CDR3 is 16 amino acids long. This CDR3 reads CASSLEVGLGALGYTF. Here the CDR3 DNA reads TGTGCCAGCAGCTTAGAAGTCGGGTTGGGGGCGCTTGGCTACACCTTC.

This clonotype was recorded only once. The chain has TRBV5-1 and TRBJ1-1; D is uncertain. V was shortened by 1 base and J by 0 bases, with 7 bases between the two germline ends. The CDR3 is 14 residues long. From germline, CDR1 is SGHRS and CDR2 YFSETQ. The CDR3 loop reads CASSLFSLNTEAFF. The CDR3 DNA reads TGCGCCAGCAGCTTGTTTTCCTTGAACACTGAAGCTTTCTTT.

The rearrangement joins TRBV7-8 to TRBJ1-1, with TRBD1 matching 8 bases. This CDR3 spans 15 amino acids. Losses at the gene ends were 2 bases for V and 6 bases for J; bases not matched to a gene: 8. From germline, CDR1 is SGHVS and CDR2 FQNEAQ. DNA of the CDR3: TGTGCCAGCAGCTTACATCGAACAGGGGGAGCTGAAGCTTTCTTT. Amino acids: CASSLHRTGGAEAFF.

CDR3 DNA: TGCGCCAGCAGCCACGTGGGACAGACCTATGAAGCTTTCTTT. This encodes CASSHVGQTYEAFF. This chain links TRBV5-1 with TRBJ1-1; 7 bases match TRBD1. After removal of 4 bases from V and 7 bases from J, the junction contained 10 bases not matched to a gene. This CDR3 spans 14 amino acids. Per germline, CDR1 SGHRS and CDR2 YFSETQ.

The J gene is TRBJ2-1, the V gene TRBV10-1; tentatively, D is TRBD2 (5 bases). This CDR3 region has 15 residues. Germline lookup yields CDR1 WNHNN and CDR2 SYGVQD (reference sequence). V was shortened by 4 bases and J by 6 bases, with 16 bases between the two germline ends. CDR3 DNA sequence: TGCGCCAGCAGTGCAACTCGGGGTATCCCCAATGAGCAGTTCTTC. Translated: CASSATRGIPNEQFF.

This clonotype was counted at least ten times. The chain couples TRBV15 to TRBJ2-3; D might be TRBD2 (6 bases). This CDR3 contains 15 residues. CDR1 and CDR2 from the germline V gene are LNHNV and YYDKDF (reference sequence). Trimming cost V 3 bases and J 4 bases, with 14 bases left between them. The CDR3 DNA is TGTGCCACCAGCAGGGGGGGACTTGAAGCAGATACGCAGTATTTT. Its translation: CATSRGGLEADTQYF.

This clonotype has a handful of counts. In nucleotides, the CDR3 is TGTGCCAGCAGCCACGGGTTGCTAGCGGAGAGCCAAGAGACCCAGTACTTC. Translating gives CASSHGLLAESQETQYF. The J gene is TRBJ2-5, the V gene TRBV3-1; 7 bases agree with TRBD2. The V segment lost 3 bases and the J segment 1 base; nucleotides outside the gene matches: 11. The CDR3 spans 17 residues. The germline V gene has CDR1 LGHDT and CDR2 YNNKEL (reference sequence).

The CDR3 sequence is CASSFEQRGNIQYF. CDR3 nucleotide sequence: TGCGCCAGCAGCTTTGAACAGCGAGGAAACATTCAGTACTTC. This chain connects TRBV5-1 to TRBJ2-4; D call uncertain. The V gene lost 2 bases and the J gene lost 6 bases, with 12 bases spanning the gap. The CDR3 consists of 14 residues. Looked up from germline, CDR1 is SGHRS and CDR2 is YFSETQ.

This clonotype has ten or more counts. The chain joins TRBV27 to TRBJ2-7; TRBD1 matches at 9 bases. This CDR3 has 15 amino acids. V lost 0 bases and J lost 4; bases outside the gene matches: 4. From germline, CDR1 is MNHEY and CDR2 SMNVEV (reference sequence). CDR3: CASSLSGQGPYEQYF. In DNA form, the CDR3 reads TGTGCCAGCAGTTTATCGGGACAGGGACCTTACGAGCAGTACTTC.

There are a few counts of this clonotype. V gene TRBV7-2 combines with J gene TRBJ2-1, with D maybe TRBD2 (5 bases). Germline-derived CDR1 and CDR2 are SGHTA and FQGNSA. Trimming shortened V by 4 bases and J by 4 bases, and 14 bases separated the two germline ends. The CDR3 runs 15 residues. CDR3 in DNA: TGTGCCAGCAGCTCGAAGCGGATAGAATACAATGAGCAGTTCTTC. This sequence encodes CASSSKRIEYNEQFF.

Only a few counts were recorded for this clonotype. V usage is TRBV7-2 and J usage is TRBJ1-4; no clear D. Germline CDR1 SGHTA, CDR2 FQGNSA. CDR3 length: 16 amino acids. V was pared by 5 bases and J by 2 bases, with 15 bases between. The CDR3 nucleotides read TGTGCCAGCAGCAAACGGCTTGGGTGGACTAATGAAAAACTGTTTTTT. Translated, it gives CASSKRLGWTNEKLFF.

Turning to this clonotype: One base away lies a much larger clone, so this may be a sequencing read error. The chain recombines TRBV29-1 with TRBJ2-4; D may be TRBD1 (6 bases). Per germline, CDR1 SQVTM and CDR2 ANQGSEA. Trimming shortened V by 8 bases and J by 7 bases, and 15 bases separated the two germline ends. The CDR3 is 12 residues long. CDR3 DNA: TGCAGCATGGACAGCCCCAGTAACATTCAGTACTTC. Translating it yields CSMDSPSNIQYF.

The chain links TRBV18 to TRBJ2-1, with D perhaps matching TRBD1 or TRBD2 (5 bases each). The germline CDR1 and CDR2 sequences are KGHSH and LQKENI. The CDR3 totals 15 residues. Trimming removed 4 bases from V and 2 bases from J, with 12 bases in between. CDR3 region: CASSRWGLPYNEQFF. The DNA of the CDR3 is TGTGCCAGCTCACGTTGGGGGTTACCCTACAATGAGCAGTTCTTC.

The rearrangement joins TRBV27 to TRBJ2-3; D call uncertain. The V gene lost 8 bases and the J gene lost 3 bases, with 15 bases spanning the gap. The V gene's germline CDR1 is MNHEY and CDR2 SMNVEV (reference sequence). This CDR3 spans 14 amino acids. CDR3 sequence: CASAWRLVTDTQYF. CDR3 bases: TGTGCCAGCGCGTGGCGGCTAGTGACAGATACGCAGTATTTT.